This paragraph covers one T cell receptor beta chain sequence. This sample is drawn from a study of blood T cell repertoires in COVID-19. The wider study: Italy, Spain and the United States were the sources of the convalescent and acute COVID-19 samples. The analysed material was cDNA or gDNA that came from T cells, B-cell-depleted T cells, or PBMCs.

V dropped 7 bases and J dropped 3; count of bases not matched to a gene: 6. The length of the CDR3 is 14 residues. CDR1 and CDR2 (germline): MNHEY, SMNVEV (reference sequence). Study processing details: Estimated nucleated cell counts came from reference gene primer amplification. Profiling relied on immunoSEQ multiplex PCR, and the TCRdb table lists in-frame clones only, not all of them. That table furnishes V, J and clone size, whereas the DNA furnished D and trimming. The sample records 78,000 or so clones, about 89% being singletons. Input material: peripheral blood. This TCR came from a man in his fifties with active or convalescent COVID-19. This chain connects TRBV27 to TRBJ2-3; 8 bases fit TRBD1. CDR3 sequence: CASTRQGRTDTQYF. In nucleotides, the CDR3 is TGTGCCAGCACCAGACAGGGGAGGACAGATACGCAGTATTTT.